This TCR beta chain was sequenced in a study of cytomegalovirus exposure and HLA in healthy donors (TCRdb year 2017). About the investigation overall: In an earlier analysis of some 550 of the donors, 250 to 350 Gb of sequence data and 90 million to 120 million unique TCR beta sequences from roughly 190 million T cells were reported. Approximately 300 gigabases of sequencing data and 91 million or so unique TCR sequences made up an early release that covered several hundred HLA-typed donors. Of the approximately 400 genotyped donors, less than 90% were placed in the genetic ancestry cluster associated with self-reported Caucasian donors. The study aimed to test whether cataloging public T cell receptors could reveal signatures of past pathogen exposure. The T cell repertoires of 666 subjects were profiled by immunosequencing and related to cytomegalovirus serostatus. A separate validation cohort of 100 to 150 different subjects was used in addition to the 666-subject first cohort. To predict cytomegalovirus infection status, the study brought together high-throughput TCR immunosequencing, statistical association of individual TCRs with disease status, and machine learning. A later analysis re-analyzed previously published TCR beta repertoires from approximately 700 donors and added high-resolution HLA genotyping to study TCR occurrence patterns. Rather than using new phenotypic data, the later analysis identified candidate immune exposures from TCR beta sequences and from how often those sequences occurred across donors. An earlier analysis of around 580 of the donors used high-throughput TCR beta sequencing to judge whether each TCR beta V gene segment behaved as functional or pseudogenic. Alongside the repertoire data, information on donor age, sex, ethnicity and CMV serostatus was compiled. A later genetic analysis took genome-wide SNP genotypes for about three fifths of the 666 donors and used that subset as a discovery cohort. All discovery cohort repertoires had been generated on a single sequencing platform. Class I and class II HLA loci were covered by the typing at four-digit resolution. The number of typed donors differed by locus: 629-630 for A, B, C, DRB1 and DQB1; approximately 540 for DQA1; approximately 600 for DPA1; and roughly 450 for DPB1. Four or five DR-DQ haplotypes were handled as single units for association and clustering, since linkage in the cohort was strong. Among about 410 genotyped donors of the cohort, an average of approximately 200,000 unique TCR beta nucleotide sequences was sequenced per donor, of which 15% to 20% were non-productive.

As concerns this clone: Its antigen is unknown. Base-call qualities are not available, and no considerably larger clone is one nucleotide away.

The CDR3 goes from the cysteine to the phenylalanine over 13 residues. The DNA shown is the 39-base CDR3, in frame from base 1. According to the germline V gene (reference sequence), CDR1 reads GTSNPN and CDR2 reads SVGIG. Trimming removed 5 bases from V and 5 bases from J, leaving 15 bases between the germline ends. To prepare the library, the immunoSEQ multiplex PCR assay was applied. For the multiplex PCR, a mixture combining 60 forward primers for TCR Vbeta segments and 13 reverse primers for TCR Jbeta segments was used. Amplification of the CDR3 region of rearranged TCR beta genes was performed with a multiplex PCR assay on genomic DNA. On the Illumina HiSeq System, the amplified TCR beta libraries were sequenced as 87-base-pair reads. The authors processed their data as follows. A later analysis counted about 80 million unique TCR beta chains across the 670 or so repertoires, and some 11 million of these chains were shared by at least two donors. Raw reads were error-corrected and collapsed into unique sequences by a nearest-neighbor algorithm in which closely related sequences were merged to remove PCR and sequencing errors. V, D and J gene segments were assigned by aligning CDR3 sequences to IMGT reference sequences. For a sequence to be retained, at least a six-nucleotide match to both a V gene segment and a J gene segment was required. A rearrangement counted as productive if the CDR3 had no stop codons and remained in frame with V and J, and every other rearrangement counted as non-productive. CDR3 was defined according to IMGT convention as the region running from the second conserved V-encoded cysteine to the conserved J-encoded phenylalanine. The earlier analysis of fewer than 750 of the donors excluded sequences that lacked an unambiguous match to a single V gene segment. An earlier analysis of a few hundred of the donors classified V segments as functional when productive rearrangements were above 56.7% and as segregating when the standard deviation between donors was above 5%. A statistical classification framework was built to diagnose cytomegalovirus status from the catalog of TCR beta chain sequences. A later analysis assigned V and J genes by comparing TCR nucleotide sequences with IMGT/GENE-DB human TR gene sequences. Using the TCRdist pipeline, a later analysis assigned CDR3 sequences along with most-parsimonious VDJ recombination scenarios. In a later analysis, each TCR beta chain was defined by its CDR3 amino acid sequence together with its V-gene family, and reads without a unique V-gene family were excluded. As a way to deal with suspected cross-contamination and a sequencing artifact, a later analysis dropped over 550 nucleotide sequences that were highly shared and had low generation probability. A later analysis calculated a clonal expansion index for each public chain from normalized within-repertoire ranks of inferred template counts. In a later analysis, generation probabilities were computed with a VDJ recombination model fitted to out-of-frame rearrangements, and the resulting probabilities were checked against IGoR. Hypergeometric tests were used in a later analysis to score TCR-TCR, TCR-HLA and TCR-CMV co-occurrence, with a repertoire-size bias correction applied to the TCR pairs. A later analysis estimated false discovery rates by permuting HLA or CMV assignments 20 times. In a later analysis, co-occurring TCRs were grouped with DBSCAN, and TCRdist sequence similarity was added when clustering was performed within HLA-allele-positive subsets. Repertoires with fewer than 30,000 or more than 120,000 public chains, plus five repertoires with anomalous nucleotide sharing, were excluded from co-occurrence clustering. The table comes from immuneACCESS by way of TCRdb, which keeps in-frame sequences with V and J called. Part of the clones is missing from these tables; in studies checked, under half for an unresolved V gene and the rest for unknown reasons. The DNA was the basis for D and trimming; V, J and clone size are from that table. The sample table contains around 180,000 clones; only one count was recorded for about 85% of them. Of the sample, approximately 1.4% falls within the top ten clones.

The cohort consisted of 650 to 700 healthy bone marrow donors. Cohort members were all nominally healthy when sampled, although unrecorded immune exposures were likely present. The donor tested CMV seronegative and was one of the 352 seronegative cohort members. Every donor gave a peripheral blood sample, and the peripheral blood mononuclear cells from that sample were used for TCR beta sequencing. Genomic DNA extraction from the blood cell samples was performed with the Qiagen DNeasy Blood Extraction Kit. The paper's findings and limits, for the study overall: A further reported finding was that TCR beta sequences accurately predicted the HLA-A and HLA-B alleles for most subjects in the first cohort. The sequencing pipeline was judged likely to have produced a cluster of highly shared sequence variants as a technical artifact. While some public TCRs were present in many individuals, most TCR sequences turned up only very rarely across donors. A total of around 150 TCR beta chains were listed by the study as associated with cytomegalovirus. Because HLA typing was missing for some donors at each locus, association tests included only the typed subset. Only TCR beta chains were sequenced in this cohort, and the absence of alpha or paired-chain data limited detectable features. V-gene and J-gene trimming of TCR beta chains was associated with a missense DCLRE1C variant in a later genetic analysis, and the association was replicated in an independent cohort. In a later analysis, 16,951 TCR beta sequences were associated with specific HLA alleles at a false discovery rate of 0.05. In a later genetic analysis, fewer N-insertions in productive TCRs were reported among donors in an Asian-associated ancestry cluster than the roughly 700-donor mean. In vitro tests confirmed that a few of the cytomegalovirus-associated TCR beta chains recognize cytomegalovirus antigens. In an earlier analysis of about 540 of the donors, most TCR beta V segments were observed in productive rearrangements about 87% or about 30% of the time, broadly matching IMGT annotations. Roughly uniform sequencing depth across donors was assumed in presence/absence analyses, although this assumption may not hold. Because counts were too low, some 17 rarely observed V segments, including chromosome 9 orphons, were left out of the earlier analysis of 587 of the donors. The classifier was reported to diagnose cytomegalovirus status with high specificity and sensitivity in both the original and validation cohorts. In a later analysis, several top co-occurrence clusters were reported to appear linked to parvovirus B19, influenza, CMV and Epstein-Barr virus. A later analysis found that most CMV-associated TCR beta chains appeared HLA-restricted, with HLA associations seemingly driven largely by CMV exposure. Correlated functional status among segregating V segments might reflect linkage disequilibrium, but an unknown experimental factor could not be ruled out. In a later analysis, TCR association rates were found to vary across HLA loci, with the most associated TCRs seen for DRB1 alleles and the fewest for HLA-C alleles. CMV serostatus was the only immune exposure information available for the cohort. It was suggested by the authors that the approach could potentially be generalized to other disease states and immunological phenotypes. Strong co-occurrence of HLA alleles, especially DR and DQ, made assigning TCR associations to individual alleles difficult. In a later analysis, HLA-associated TCR beta chains showed more clonal expansion and lower generation probabilities than non-associated chains that were equally common. Some IMGT-functional V segments, including TRBV6-2 and TRBV6-3, could not be distinguished by the 87-base-pair reads and were therefore excluded.

The receptor was derived from a woman in her fifties or sixties in good health and CMV-seronegative. The chain is assembled from TRBV30 and TRBJ1-2; 6 matching bases give a weak D call of TRBD1. Sequenced input: PBMCs. The nucleotide sequence reads TGTGCCTGGTCACAGGGAGGGGGTTATGGCTACACCTTC. It specifies CAWSQGGGYGYTF.